Presented here are 18 T cell receptor beta chains from one specimen sequenced in a study of T-cell reconstitution after alpha-beta-depleted transplantation in children. This sample's TCRbeta library carried unique molecular identifier barcodes. TCRdb fed the PCR reads into MiXCR, producing one record per CDR3 protein. This sample carries fewer than 120,000 distinct CDR3 sequences, 9% to 12% of them seen once, and the ten largest clones take roughly 8%. Sample: PBMCs from the stem cell graft donor, taken from the stem cell graft. These receptors all stem from a human donor who donated a stem cell graft to a child with acute lymphoblastic leukemia.

This clonotype was found many times. V is TRBV12-3 or TRBV12-4 and J is TRBJ2-2; 7 bases fit TRBD2. This CDR3 contains 14 residues. Trimming took 7 bases from V and 5 from J; bases not matched to a gene: 7. The chain's CDR3 is CASKPGLQTGELFF. The CDR3 coding sequence is TGTGCCAGCAAACCGGGACTACAAACCGGGGAGCTGTTTTTT.

This clonotype was counted many times. The gene calls are TRBV19 and TRBJ2-1; D might be TRBD1 or TRBD2, each matching 5 bases. The V end lost 0 bases, the J end lost 4 bases, and 10 bases lay between the germline ends. Germline V CDR1 and CDR2: LNHDA, SQIVND (reference sequence). The CDR3 extends over 15 amino acids. CDR3 coding DNA: TGTGCCAGTAGTATAGATCGGGACGGATACAATGAGCAGTTCTTC. It yields the protein CASSIDRDGYNEQFF.

The chain couples TRBV24-1 to TRBJ2-7, with 11 bases fitting TRBD1. The CDR3 loop spans 14 amino acids. The V segment lost 4 bases and the J segment 6 bases; nucleotides outside the gene matches: 4. CDR1 KGHDR and CDR2 SFDVKD come from the germline V gene. CDR3 in amino acids: CATSDPDRGREQYF. The CDR3 DNA follows: TGTGCCACCAGTGACCCGGACAGGGGGCGCGAGCAGTACTTC.

This clonotype was found many times. The chain is built from TRBV10-3 and TRBJ2-1, with 7 bases fitting TRBD2. Germline assignment: CDR1 ENHRY and CDR2 SYGVKD. The CDR3 length is 13 residues. V trimming: 3 bases; J trimming: 9 bases; junction bases outside the gene matches: 5. CDR3 coding DNA: TGTGCCATCAGTGAAATACTAGCGTCTGAGCAGTTCTTC. The encoded protein is CAISEILASEQFF.

This clonotype qualifies as medium-sized. J is TRBJ1-1 and V is TRBV6-2 or TRBV6-3; D call uncertain. The CDR3 totals 13 residues. Trimming shortened V by 4 bases and J by 1 base, and 7 bases separated the two germline ends. CDR1 MNHEY and CDR2 SVGEGT come from the germline V gene. The CDR3 reads CASSFAENTEAFF. The CDR3 DNA reads as TGTGCCAGCAGTTTTGCGGAGAACACTGAAGCTTTCTTT.

At least ten counts were recorded for this clonotype. The CDR3: CASSYSRRGLNEQFF. The CDR3 region has the DNA TGTGCCAGCAGTTACTCGAGAAGGGGCCTCAATGAGCAGTTCTTC. V and J are TRBV6-5 and TRBJ2-1, with a weak D call TRBD1 (5 bases). This CDR3 is built from 15 residues. Germline CDR1 MNHEY, CDR2 SVGAGI. V was clipped by 0 bases and J by 6 bases, with 12 bases between them.

At least ten counts were recorded for this clonotype. The chain is built from TRBV29-1 and TRBJ2-7; 9 nucleotides align to TRBD1. From germline, CDR1 is SQVTM and CDR2 ANQGSEA. Trimming took 7 bases from V and 1 from J; bases not matched to a gene: 17. The CDR3 consists of 17 residues. As DNA, the CDR3 is TGCAGCGCTCGAGGGGGAACCGGACAGGGGCTATCCTACGAGCAGTACTTC. As protein: CSARGGTGQGLSYEQYF.

This clonotype was detected ten times or more. J is TRBJ2-3 and V is TRBV7-2; tentative D call: TRBD2 (6 bases). CDR1 and CDR2 from the germline V gene are SGHTA and FQGNSA. Trimming stripped 5 bases from V and 1 base from J, with 13 bases between. The CDR3 loop spans 15 amino acids. CDR3 amino acids: CASSRPAGRTDTQYF. The CDR3 DNA follows: TGTGCCAGCAGCCGTCCGGCGGGACGCACAGATACGCAGTATTTT.

The table lists this clonotype with many counts. The V and J genes are TRBV10-3 and TRBJ2-3; 7 nucleotides align to TRBD1. V was pared by 5 bases and J by 2 bases, with 7 bases of the junction left unmatched. CDR3 size: 15 residues. CDR1 and CDR2 (germline): ENHRY, SYGVKD. CDR3 nucleotides: TGTGCCATCAGTACCGGGACAGAAGTCACAGATACGCAGTATTTT. This sequence encodes CAISTGTEVTDTQYF.

This clonotype was recorded many times. As DNA, the CDR3 is TGCGCCAGCAGCCACAGGGGTAGCGAGCAGTACTTC. Amino acid sequence: CASSHRGSEQYF. J is TRBJ2-7 and V is TRBV5-1; 7 nucleotides align to TRBD1. The CDR3 covers 12 residues. The junction had 4 bases not matched to a gene; V was cut back by 4 bases and J by 6 bases. Looked up from germline, CDR1 is SGHRS and CDR2 is YFSETQ.

About this clonotype: It may be a read error: a sequence one base away is much more abundant. The gene calls are TRBV12-3 or TRBV12-4 and TRBJ2-5; tentative D call: TRBD2 (6 bases). V dropped 5 bases and J dropped 2 bases, with 18 bases sitting between them. The CDR3 runs to 16 residues. CDR3 nucleotide sequence: TGTGCCAGCAGTGCCCCGGTGACTAGTGGTCAAGAGACCCAGTACTTC. Translating gives CASSAPVTSGQETQYF.

This clonotype was recorded at least ten times. The rearrangement joins TRBV20-1 to TRBJ1-2; the match to TRBD1 covers 8 bases. CDR1 is DFQATT and CDR2 is SNEGSKA in the germline V gene (reference sequence). This CDR3 is built from 12 residues. With 7 bases clipped from V and 5 bases from J, the junction kept 6 bases outside the gene matches. Here the CDR3 reads CSVTGGRYGYTF. CDR3 nucleotide sequence: TGCAGTGTAACAGGGGGGAGGTATGGCTACACCTTC.

With respect to this clonotype: Being one base from a much bigger clone, this may be a read error. The J gene is TRBJ2-3, the V gene TRBV7-9, with 7 bases aligning to TRBD2. Germline CDR1 SEHNR, CDR2 FQNEAQ (reference sequence). With V trimmed by 6 bases and J by 2 bases, 8 bases remained unmatched. CDR3 length: 15 amino acids. The chain's CDR3 is CASSLAETYTDTQYF. The CDR3 region has the DNA TGTGCCAGCAGTCTAGCGGAAACATACACAGATACGCAGTATTTT.

This clonotype occurred many times. The chain employs TRBV2 and TRBJ2-1, with D perhaps TRBD1 or TRBD2 (5 bases each). Germline assignment: CDR1 SNHLY and CDR2 FYNNEI. The CDR3 runs to 15 residues. The ends were cut back, 6 bases at V and 13 bases at J, with 25 bases in the middle. CDR3 in DNA: TGTGCCAGCAGGGGGGACCGCTCCATCCGGGAAATACAGTTCTTC. Translating gives CASRGDRSIREIQFF.

This clonotype was counted at least ten times. The rearrangement joins TRBV4-3 to TRBJ2-7, with TRBD1 identical over 9 bases. The germline V gene encodes CDR1 LGHNA and CDR2 YSLEER. The CDR3 is 14 residues long. With 3 bases clipped from V and 4 bases from J, the junction kept 4 bases outside the gene matches. The CDR3 region is CASSQTGGTYEQYF. The CDR3 DNA is TGCGCCAGCAGCCAGACAGGGGGGACTTACGAGCAGTACTTC.

In its sample, this clonotype was seen many times. The rearrangement links TRBV7-2 to TRBJ2-5; 7 nucleotides align to TRBD1. Germline values: CDR1 SGHTA, CDR2 FQGNSA. Trimming removed 7 bases from V and 4 bases from J; junction bases left unmatched: 3. The CDR3 has 12 amino acids. CDR3 region: CASTYRGETQYF. CDR3 DNA: TGTGCCAGCACTTACAGGGGAGAGACCCAGTACTTC. Full variable domain (remainder filled in from reference TRBV7-2 and TRBJ2-5): GAGVSQSPSNKVTEKGKDVELRCDPISGHTALYWYRQSLGQGLEFLIYFQGNSAPDKSGLPSDRFSAERTGGSVSTLTIQRTQQEDSAVYLCASTYRGETQYFGPGTRLLVL.

Many counts were recorded for this clonotype. J is TRBJ1-5 and V is TRBV6-1, with TRBD1 as a possible D gene (5 bases). V was pared by 6 bases and J by 3 bases, with 15 bases between. There are 15 residues in the CDR3. Germline lookup yields CDR1 MNHNS and CDR2 SASEGT. CDR3 sequence reads: CASRDGRVNNQPQHF. The CDR3 DNA is TGTGCCAGCAGGGACGGCAGGGTTAACAATCAGCCCCAGCATTTT.

This clonotype showed up many times. V gene TRBV7-2 combines with J gene TRBJ2-1, with TRBD2 identical over 12 bases. With V trimmed by 0 bases and J by 10 bases, 4 bases remained unmatched. Germline loops: CDR1 SGHTA, CDR2 FQGNSA. This CDR3 is built from 15 residues. The CDR3 spells CASSLARGLAGEQFF. As DNA, the CDR3 is TGTGCCAGCAGCTTAGCCCGAGGACTAGCGGGAGAGCAGTTCTTC.